The 18 T cell receptor beta chains listed next were all sequenced from one sample in a study of shared clonotypes between healthy human individuals. TCRdb's table, derived via immunoSEQ multiplex PCR, lists solely in-frame clones and lacks some. The sample holds about 640,000 clones, 72% seen once. The sequencing sample was made of memory CD4+ T cells sorted from blood. Indicated subset: CD45RA-negative fraction. The receptors originated from a woman aged 25 to 39 in good health.

J is TRBJ2-7 and V is TRBV27; TRBD2 agrees at 7 bases. CDR3 length: 14 residues. Trimming at V came to 6 bases and at J to 3 bases, leaving 8 bases not matched to a gene. CDR1 is MNHEY, CDR2 SMNVEV, per germline (reference sequence). The CDR3 region is CASRGAGTIYEQYF. For the CDR3, the DNA is TGTGCCAGCAGGGGAGCGGGAACAATCTACGAGCAGTACTTC.

The J gene is TRBJ2-1, the V gene TRBV19; D is perhaps TRBD1 (5 bases). CDR1 is LNHDA, CDR2 SQIVND, per germline (reference sequence). V lost 7 bases, J lost 1 base, and 11 bases lay in between. The CDR3 length is 14 residues. DNA of the CDR3: TGTGCCAGTACGGATCAGGGTTCCTACAATGAGCAGTTCTTC. Translated, it gives CASTDQGSYNEQFF.

The chain employs TRBV4-1 and TRBJ1-2; 7 bases agree with TRBD1. V shed 0 bases, J shed 8 bases, and the junction held 9 bases outside the gene matches. The CDR3 runs to 15 residues. CDR1 is MGHRA and CDR2 is YSYEKL in the germline V gene. Written as DNA, the CDR3 is TGCGCCAGCAGCCAAGATGGACAGGAGGGCTTGGGCTACACCTTC. Amino acids: CASSQDGQEGLGYTF.

V and J are TRBV6-4 and TRBJ2-2; D is ambiguous. Looked up from germline, CDR1 is MRHNA and CDR2 is SNTAGT. V dropped 2 bases and J dropped 3 bases, with 7 bases sitting between them. The CDR3 is 14 amino acids. The CDR3 reads CASSDHPDTGELFF. The CDR3 nucleotides are TGTGCCAGCAGTGACCACCCTGACACCGGGGAGCTGTTTTTT.

The V gene is TRBV9, the J gene TRBJ2-1, with 9 bases that match TRBD2. Trimming cost V 0 bases and J 3 bases; bases outside gene matches: 7. Germline CDR1 SGDLS, CDR2 YYNGEE. This CDR3 spans 17 amino acids. CDR3 protein: CASSVEGSGSVYNEQFF. CDR3 nucleotide sequence: TGTGCCAGCAGCGTAGAAGGTAGCGGGAGTGTCTACAATGAGCAGTTCTTC.

The chain is built from TRBV2 and TRBJ2-3; D tentatively fits TRBD1 or TRBD2 (5 bases each). CDR1 and CDR2 from the germline V gene are SNHLY and FYNNEI. Trimming stripped 7 bases from V and 2 bases from J, with 19 bases between. CDR3 length: 16 amino acids. The CDR3 here is CASKETGTRTTDTQYF. The CDR3, as DNA: TGTGCCAGCAAAGAAACCGGGACCAGAACCACAGATACGCAGTATTTT.

The genes are TRBV18 and TRBJ2-7; possibly TRBD2 for D (6 bases). The CDR3 extends over 15 amino acids. V lost 3 bases and J 6 bases, leaving 18 bases between the germline ends. The germline V gene encodes CDR1 KGHSH and CDR2 LQKENI. CDR3 bases: TGTGCCAGCTCACCGATGGCAGGGAGGAATAGCGAGCAGTACTTC. It encodes CASSPMAGRNSEQYF.

This clone has more than one count but fewer than ten. Other DNA sequences in this sample translate to the same CDR3. This sequence joins TRBV19 and TRBJ1-2; no reliable D call. CDR1 LNHDA and CDR2 SQIVND come from the germline V gene (reference sequence). V was pared by 3 bases and J by 8 bases, with 13 bases between. CDR3 length: 13 amino acids. The chain's CDR3 is CASSMEGRGGYTF. As DNA, the CDR3 is TGTGCCAGTAGTATGGAAGGGAGAGGCGGCTACACCTTC.

About this clone: The identical CDR3 is also encoded by other nucleotide sequences in the sample. The chain uses TRBV7-9 and TRBJ2-3; unclear D gene. Germline-derived CDR1 and CDR2 are SEHNR and FQNEAQ (reference sequence). V lost 2 bases to trimming and J lost 4 bases, with 7 bases between them. The CDR3 runs 13 residues. CDR3 protein: CASSLTGADTQYF. The CDR3 DNA reads TGTGCCAGCAGCTTAACGGGCGCAGATACGCAGTATTTT.

The rearrangement links TRBV11-3 to TRBJ2-7, with D perhaps given as TRBD1 or TRBD2 (5 bases each). V lost 8 bases and J 0 bases, leaving 17 bases between the germline ends. Germline loops: CDR1 SGHNT, CDR2 YENEEA. CDR3 length: 15 residues. The chain's CDR3 is CASAEGRGGSYEQYF. The CDR3 coding sequence is TGTGCCAGCGCCGAGGGGCGCGGAGGCTCCTACGAGCAGTACTTC.

In its sample, this clone was seen once. The V gene is TRBV7-9, the J gene TRBJ2-1; 8 bases line up with TRBD2. The CDR3 sequence is 17 residues long. Germline CDR1 is SEHNR and CDR2 is FQNEAQ (reference sequence). V shed 5 bases, J shed 5 bases, and the junction held 14 bases outside the gene matches. This CDR3 reads CASSQRLAGRWDNEQFF. In DNA form, the CDR3 reads TGTGCCAGCAGCCAGAGATTAGCGGGAAGGTGGGACAATGAGCAGTTCTTC. Combining the CDR3 with reference TRBV7-9 and TRBJ2-1 gives the whole variable domain DTGVSQNPRHKITKRGQNVTFRCDPISEHNRLYWYRQTLGQGPEFLTYFQNEAQLEKSRLLSDRFSAERPKGSFSTLEIQRTEQGDSAMYLCASSQRLAGRWDNEQFFGPGTRLTVL.

This clone appeared a few times. The chain combines TRBV5-1 with TRBJ2-1; D is undetermined. The length of the CDR3 is 15 residues. The germline CDR1 and CDR2 sequences are SGHRS and YFSETQ. V lost 4 bases and J lost 0, with 11 bases in between. The CDR3 bases are TGCGCCAGCAGCGTAGATCGCCCCTCCTACAATGAGCAGTTCTTC. This translates into CASSVDRPSYNEQFF.

The chain is built from TRBV4-1 and TRBJ2-2; 7 bases are shared with TRBD1. This CDR3 has 16 amino acids. CDR1 is MGHRA and CDR2 is YSYEKL in the germline V gene. V was clipped by 4 bases and J by 1 base; unmatched bases: 6. In DNA form, the CDR3 reads TGCGCCAGCAGCCCTCAACAGGGGAAGAACACCGGGGAGCTGTTTTTT. Protein sequence: CASSPQQGKNTGELFF.

This clone was detected once. The V call is TRBV5-6, the J call TRBJ2-1; D unclear. CDR3 length: 14 amino acids. Trimming took 1 base from V and 5 from J, leaving 10 bases between them. CDR1 is SGHDT and CDR2 is YYEEEE in the germline V gene. In DNA form, the CDR3 reads TGTGCCAGCAGCTTGATACACAGCCACAATGAGCAGTTCTTC. This codes for CASSLIHSHNEQFF.

This clone was detected a few times. The chain uses TRBV4-2 and TRBJ2-4, with D maybe TRBD2 (5 bases). Germline V gene data show CDR1 as LGHNA and CDR2 as YNFKEQ. This CDR3 contains 14 residues. V dropped 0 bases and J dropped 6 bases, with 9 bases sitting between them. The CDR3 bases are TGTGCCAGCAGCCAAGAGAGGGTCGGAAACATTCAGTACTTC. Protein sequence: CASSQERVGNIQYF.

V is TRBV11-2 and J is TRBJ2-1; 13 nucleotides agree with TRBD2. The germline CDR1 and CDR2 sequences are SGHAT and FQNNGV. The V segment lost 6 bases and the J segment 4 bases; nucleotides outside the gene matches: 3. The CDR3 length is 15 residues. CDR3: CASSPGLAGYNEQFF. The DNA of the CDR3 is TGTGCCAGCAGTCCGGGACTAGCGGGATACAATGAGCAGTTCTTC.

The V and J genes are TRBV5-6 and TRBJ1-1; D might be TRBD1 (5 bases). The V gene lost 3 bases and the J gene lost 0 bases, with 9 bases spanning the gap. This CDR3 is built from 14 residues. The germline CDR1 and CDR2 sequences are SGHDT and YYEEEE. Here the CDR3 DNA reads TGTGCCAGCAGCTGGGGACGCCTGAACACTGAAGCTTTCTTT. Its protein product is CASSWGRLNTEAFF.

For this clone: In the same sample, other DNA sequences code for this CDR3. V and J are TRBV10-1 and TRBJ1-1, with no clear D. The CDR3 extends over 13 amino acids. V gave up 0 bases and J gave up 3 bases, with 5 bases separating them. Germline V gene sequence: CDR1 WNHNN, CDR2 SYGVQD (reference sequence). The CDR3 sequence: CASSESGDTEAFF. The DNA of the CDR3 is TGCGCCAGCAGTGAGTCCGGGGACACTGAAGCTTTCTTT.